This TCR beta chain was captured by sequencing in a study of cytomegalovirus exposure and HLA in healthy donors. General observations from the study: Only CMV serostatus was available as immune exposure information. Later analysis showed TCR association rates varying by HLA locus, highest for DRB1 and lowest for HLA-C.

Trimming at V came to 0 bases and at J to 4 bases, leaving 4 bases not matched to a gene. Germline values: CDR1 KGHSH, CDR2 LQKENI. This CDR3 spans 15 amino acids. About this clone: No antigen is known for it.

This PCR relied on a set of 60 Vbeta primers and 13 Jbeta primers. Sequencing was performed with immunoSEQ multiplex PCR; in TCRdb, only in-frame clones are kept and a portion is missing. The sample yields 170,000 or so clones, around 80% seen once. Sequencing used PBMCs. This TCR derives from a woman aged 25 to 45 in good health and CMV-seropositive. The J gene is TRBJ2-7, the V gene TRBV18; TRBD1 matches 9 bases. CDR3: CASSPPGQGRYEQYF. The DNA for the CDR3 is TGTGCCAGCTCACCACCGGGACAGGGTAGGTACGAGCAGTACTTC.